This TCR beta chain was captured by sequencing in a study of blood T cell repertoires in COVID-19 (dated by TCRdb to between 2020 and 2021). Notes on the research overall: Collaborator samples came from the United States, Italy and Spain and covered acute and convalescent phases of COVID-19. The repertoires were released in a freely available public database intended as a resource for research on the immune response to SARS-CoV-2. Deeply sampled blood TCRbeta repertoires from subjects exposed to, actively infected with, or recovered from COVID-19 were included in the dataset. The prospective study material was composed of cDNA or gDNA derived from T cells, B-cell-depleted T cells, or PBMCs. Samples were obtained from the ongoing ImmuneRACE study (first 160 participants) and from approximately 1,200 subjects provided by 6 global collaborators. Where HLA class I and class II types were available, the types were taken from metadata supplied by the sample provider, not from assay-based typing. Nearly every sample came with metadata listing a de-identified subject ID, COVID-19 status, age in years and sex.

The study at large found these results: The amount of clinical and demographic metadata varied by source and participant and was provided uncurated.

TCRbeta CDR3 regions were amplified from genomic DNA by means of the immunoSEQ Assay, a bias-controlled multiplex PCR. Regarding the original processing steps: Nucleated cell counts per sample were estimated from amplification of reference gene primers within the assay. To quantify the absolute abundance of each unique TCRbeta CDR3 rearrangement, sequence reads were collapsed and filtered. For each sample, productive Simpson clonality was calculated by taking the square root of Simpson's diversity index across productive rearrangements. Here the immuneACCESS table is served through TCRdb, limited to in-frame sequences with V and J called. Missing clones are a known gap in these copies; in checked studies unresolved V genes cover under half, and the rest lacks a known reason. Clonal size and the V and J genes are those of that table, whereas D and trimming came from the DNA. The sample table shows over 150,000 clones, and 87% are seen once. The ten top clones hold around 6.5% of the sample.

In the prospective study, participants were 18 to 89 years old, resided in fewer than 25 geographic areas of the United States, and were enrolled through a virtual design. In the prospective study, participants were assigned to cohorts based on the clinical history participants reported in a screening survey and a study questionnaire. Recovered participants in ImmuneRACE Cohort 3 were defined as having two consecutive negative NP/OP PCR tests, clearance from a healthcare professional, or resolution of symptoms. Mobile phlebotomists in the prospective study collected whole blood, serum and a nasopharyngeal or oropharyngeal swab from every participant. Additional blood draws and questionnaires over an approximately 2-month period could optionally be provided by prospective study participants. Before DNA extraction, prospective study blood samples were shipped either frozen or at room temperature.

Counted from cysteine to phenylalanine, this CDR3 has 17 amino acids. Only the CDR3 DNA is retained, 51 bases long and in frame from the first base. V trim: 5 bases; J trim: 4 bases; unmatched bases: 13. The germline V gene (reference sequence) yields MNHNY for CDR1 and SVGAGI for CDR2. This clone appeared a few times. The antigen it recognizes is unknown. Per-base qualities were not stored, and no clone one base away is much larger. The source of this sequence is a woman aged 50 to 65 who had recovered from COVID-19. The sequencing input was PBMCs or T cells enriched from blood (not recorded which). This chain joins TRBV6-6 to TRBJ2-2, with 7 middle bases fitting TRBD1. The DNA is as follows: TGTGCCAGCAGTCCACGCGACGAGACAGGGATCACCGGGGAGCTGTTTTTT. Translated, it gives CASSPRDETGITGELFF.